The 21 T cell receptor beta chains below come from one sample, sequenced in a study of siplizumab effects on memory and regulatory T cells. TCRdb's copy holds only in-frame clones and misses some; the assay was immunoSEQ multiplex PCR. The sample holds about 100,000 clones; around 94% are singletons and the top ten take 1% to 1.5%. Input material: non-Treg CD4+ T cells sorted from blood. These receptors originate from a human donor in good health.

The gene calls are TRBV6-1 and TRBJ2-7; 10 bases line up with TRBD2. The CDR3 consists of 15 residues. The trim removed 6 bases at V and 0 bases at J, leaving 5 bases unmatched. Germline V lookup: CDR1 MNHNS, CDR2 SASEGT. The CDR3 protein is CASSPLAGVSYEQYF. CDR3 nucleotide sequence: TGTGCCAGCAGCCCCCTAGCGGGAGTCTCCTACGAGCAGTACTTC.

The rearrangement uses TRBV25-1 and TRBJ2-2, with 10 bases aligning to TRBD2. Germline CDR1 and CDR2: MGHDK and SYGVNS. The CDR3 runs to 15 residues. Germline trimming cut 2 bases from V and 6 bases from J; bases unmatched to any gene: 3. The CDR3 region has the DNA TGTGCCAGCAGTGAACGAGCGGGAGGGTCCGGGGAGCTGTTTTTT. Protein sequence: CASSERAGGSGELFF.

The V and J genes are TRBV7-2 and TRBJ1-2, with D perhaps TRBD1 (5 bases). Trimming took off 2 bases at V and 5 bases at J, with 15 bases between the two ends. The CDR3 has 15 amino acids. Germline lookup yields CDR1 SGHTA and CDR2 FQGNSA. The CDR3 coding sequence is TGTGCCAGCAGCTTACACCCCGGGACCCAATATGGCTACACCTTC. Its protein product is CASSLHPGTQYGYTF. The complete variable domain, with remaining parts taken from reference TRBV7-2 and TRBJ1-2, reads GAGVSQSPSNKVTEKGKDVELRCDPISGHTALYWYRQSLGQGLEFLIYFQGNSAPDKSGLPSDRFSAERTGGSVSTLTIQRTQQEDSAVYLCASSLHPGTQYGYTFGSGTRLTVV.

The CDR3 loop is CASSLGRVSADTQYF. The CDR3 nucleotides are TGTGCCAGCAGCTTAGGAAGGGTTTCGGCAGATACGCAGTATTTT. The chain has TRBV7-9 and TRBJ2-3; D remains unclear. The CDR3 spans 15 residues. Looked up from germline, CDR1 is SEHNR and CDR2 is FQNEAQ (reference sequence). The ends were cut back, 1 base at V and 4 bases at J, with 12 bases in the middle.

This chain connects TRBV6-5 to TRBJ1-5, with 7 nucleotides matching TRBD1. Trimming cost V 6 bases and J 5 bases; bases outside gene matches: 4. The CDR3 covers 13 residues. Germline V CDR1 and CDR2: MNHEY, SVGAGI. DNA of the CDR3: TGTGCCAGCAGGGGACAGAGCCATCAGCCCCAGCATTTT. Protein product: CASRGQSHQPQHF.

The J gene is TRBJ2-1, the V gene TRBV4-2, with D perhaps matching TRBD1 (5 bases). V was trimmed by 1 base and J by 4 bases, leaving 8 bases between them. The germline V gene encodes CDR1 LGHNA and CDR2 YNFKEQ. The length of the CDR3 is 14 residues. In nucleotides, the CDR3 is TGTGCCAGCAGCCAAGGGACAACATACAATGAGCAGTTCTTC. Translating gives CASSQGTTYNEQFF.

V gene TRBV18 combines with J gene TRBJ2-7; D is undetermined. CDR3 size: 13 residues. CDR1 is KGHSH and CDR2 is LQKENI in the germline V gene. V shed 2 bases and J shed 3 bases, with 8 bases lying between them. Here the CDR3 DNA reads TGTGCCAGCTCACCAGGTACACTCTACGAGCAGTACTTC. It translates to CASSPGTLYEQYF.

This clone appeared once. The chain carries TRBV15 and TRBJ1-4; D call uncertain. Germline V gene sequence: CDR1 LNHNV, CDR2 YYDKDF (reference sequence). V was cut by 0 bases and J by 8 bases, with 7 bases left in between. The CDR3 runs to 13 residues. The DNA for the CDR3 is TGTGCCACCAGCAGAGATCGGTGGGAAAAACTGTTTTTT. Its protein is CATSRDRWEKLFF.

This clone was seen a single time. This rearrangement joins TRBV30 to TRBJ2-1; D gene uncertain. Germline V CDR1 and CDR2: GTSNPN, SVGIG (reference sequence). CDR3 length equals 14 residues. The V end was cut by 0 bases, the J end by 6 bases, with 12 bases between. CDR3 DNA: TGTGCCTGGAGTGTTTCGGTGGCCACCAATGAGCAGTTCTTC. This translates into CAWSVSVATNEQFF.

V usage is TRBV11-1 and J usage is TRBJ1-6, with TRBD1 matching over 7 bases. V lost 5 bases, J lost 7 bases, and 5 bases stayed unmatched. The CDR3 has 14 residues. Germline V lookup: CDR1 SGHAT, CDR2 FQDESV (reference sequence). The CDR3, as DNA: TGTGCCAGCAGCGGTGGGACAGCGAATTCACCCCTCCACTTT. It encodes CASSGGTANSPLHF.

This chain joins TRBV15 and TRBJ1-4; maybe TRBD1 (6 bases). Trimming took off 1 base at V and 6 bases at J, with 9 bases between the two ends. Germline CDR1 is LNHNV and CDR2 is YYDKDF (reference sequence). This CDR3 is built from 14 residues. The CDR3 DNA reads TGTGCCACCAGCAGAGCCCGGGGGCATGAAAAACTGTTTTTT. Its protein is CATSRARGHEKLFF.

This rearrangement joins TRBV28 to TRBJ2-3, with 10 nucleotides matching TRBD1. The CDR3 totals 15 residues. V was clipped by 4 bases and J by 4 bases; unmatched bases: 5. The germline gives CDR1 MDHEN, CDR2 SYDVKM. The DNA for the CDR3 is TGTGCCAGCAGTTCCCCGGGGACAGGGGCAGATACGCAGTATTTT. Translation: CASSSPGTGADTQYF.

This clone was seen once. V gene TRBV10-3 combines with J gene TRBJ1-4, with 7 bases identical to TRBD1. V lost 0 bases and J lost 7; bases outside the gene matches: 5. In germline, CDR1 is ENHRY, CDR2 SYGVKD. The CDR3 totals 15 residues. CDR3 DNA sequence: TGTGCCATCAGTGAGTCGACAGGGATTGGTGAAAAACTGTTTTTT. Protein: CAISESTGIGEKLFF.

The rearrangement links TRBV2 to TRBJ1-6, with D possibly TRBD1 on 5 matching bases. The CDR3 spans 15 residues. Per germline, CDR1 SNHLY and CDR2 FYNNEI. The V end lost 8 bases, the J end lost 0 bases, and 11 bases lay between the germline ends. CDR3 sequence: CASSWGSSYNSPLHF. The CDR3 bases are TGTGCCAGCTCCTGGGGGAGCTCCTATAATTCACCCCTCCACTTT.

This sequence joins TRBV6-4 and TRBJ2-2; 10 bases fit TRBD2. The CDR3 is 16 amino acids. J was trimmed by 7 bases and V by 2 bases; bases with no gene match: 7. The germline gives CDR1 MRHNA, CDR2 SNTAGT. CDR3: CASSDQASGSNGELFF. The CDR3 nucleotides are TGTGCCAGCAGTGACCAAGCTAGCGGGAGTAACGGGGAGCTGTTTTTT.

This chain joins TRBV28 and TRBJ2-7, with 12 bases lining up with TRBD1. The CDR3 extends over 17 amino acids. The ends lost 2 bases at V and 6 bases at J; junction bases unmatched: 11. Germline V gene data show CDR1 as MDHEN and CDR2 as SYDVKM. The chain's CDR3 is CASSLSGTGGGYREQYF. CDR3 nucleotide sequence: TGTGCCAGCAGTTTAAGCGGGACAGGGGGCGGATATCGCGAGCAGTACTTC.

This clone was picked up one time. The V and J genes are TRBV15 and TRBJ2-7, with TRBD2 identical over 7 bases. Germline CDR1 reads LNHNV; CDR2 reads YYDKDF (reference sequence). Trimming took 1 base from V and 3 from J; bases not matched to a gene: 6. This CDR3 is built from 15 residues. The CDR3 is CATSRVKTGGYEQYF. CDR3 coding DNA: TGTGCCACCAGCAGAGTCAAGACGGGAGGCTACGAGCAGTACTTC.

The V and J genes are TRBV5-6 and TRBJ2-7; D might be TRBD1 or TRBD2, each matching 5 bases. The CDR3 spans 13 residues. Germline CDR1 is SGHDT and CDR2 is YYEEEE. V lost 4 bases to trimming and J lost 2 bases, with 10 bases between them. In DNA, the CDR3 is TGTGCCAGCAGCCCCCGGGGCCCCTACGAGCAGTACTTC. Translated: CASSPRGPYEQYF.

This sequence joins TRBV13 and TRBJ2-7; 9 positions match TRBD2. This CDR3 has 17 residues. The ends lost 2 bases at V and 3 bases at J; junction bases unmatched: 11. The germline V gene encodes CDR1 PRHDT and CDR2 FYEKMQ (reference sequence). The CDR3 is CASSLRGAAGGFYEQYF. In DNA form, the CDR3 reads TGTGCCAGCAGCTTAAGGGGGGCAGCGGGAGGTTTCTACGAGCAGTACTTC.

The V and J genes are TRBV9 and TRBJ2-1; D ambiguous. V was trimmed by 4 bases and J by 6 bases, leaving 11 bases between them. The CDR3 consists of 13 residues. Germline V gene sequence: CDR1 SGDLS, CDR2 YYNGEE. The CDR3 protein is CASSSRPANEQFF. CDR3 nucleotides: TGTGCCAGCAGCTCACGACCTGCCAATGAGCAGTTCTTC.

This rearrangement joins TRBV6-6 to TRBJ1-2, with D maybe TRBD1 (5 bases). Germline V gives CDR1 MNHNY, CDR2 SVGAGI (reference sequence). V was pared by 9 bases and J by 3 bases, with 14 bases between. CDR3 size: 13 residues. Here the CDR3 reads CASQYGTDYGYTF. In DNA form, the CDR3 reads TGTGCCAGTCAATACGGGACGGACTATGGCTACACCTTC.